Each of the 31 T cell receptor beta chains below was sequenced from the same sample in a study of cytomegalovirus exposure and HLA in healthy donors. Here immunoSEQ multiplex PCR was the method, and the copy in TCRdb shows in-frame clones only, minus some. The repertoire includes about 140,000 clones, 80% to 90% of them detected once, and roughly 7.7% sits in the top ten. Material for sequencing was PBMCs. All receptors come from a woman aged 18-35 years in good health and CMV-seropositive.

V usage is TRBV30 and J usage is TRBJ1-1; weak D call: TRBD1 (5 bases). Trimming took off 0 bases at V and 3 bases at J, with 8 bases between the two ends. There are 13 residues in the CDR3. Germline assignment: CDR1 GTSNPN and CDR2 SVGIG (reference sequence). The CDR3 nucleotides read TGTGCCTGGAGTGTAAAGGGGTACACTGAAGCTTTCTTT. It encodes CAWSVKGYTEAFF. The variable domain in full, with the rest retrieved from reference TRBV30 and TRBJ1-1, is SQTIHQWPATLVQPVGSPLSLECTVEGTSNPNLYWYRQAAGRGLQLLFYSVGIGQISSEVPQNLSASRPQDRQFILSSKKLLLSDSGFYLCAWSVKGYTEAFFGQGTRLTVV.

The CDR3 DNA follows: TGTGCCAGCAGCGTTGGTCAGGGGGCCAATGAGCAGTTCTTC. Its translation is CASSVGQGANEQFF. This rearrangement joins TRBV9 to TRBJ2-1; 8 bases match TRBD1. Looked up from germline, CDR1 is SGDLS and CDR2 is YYNGEE. J was trimmed by 6 bases and V by 2 bases; bases with no gene match: 4. CDR3 length: 14 residues.

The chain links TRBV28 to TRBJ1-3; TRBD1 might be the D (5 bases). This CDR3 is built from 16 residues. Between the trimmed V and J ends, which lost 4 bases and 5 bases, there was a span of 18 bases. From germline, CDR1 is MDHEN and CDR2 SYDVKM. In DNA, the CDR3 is TGTGCCAGCAGTTCCCTCGTGGGGCTTCTCCGAAACACCATATATTTT. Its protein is CASSSLVGLLRNTIYF.

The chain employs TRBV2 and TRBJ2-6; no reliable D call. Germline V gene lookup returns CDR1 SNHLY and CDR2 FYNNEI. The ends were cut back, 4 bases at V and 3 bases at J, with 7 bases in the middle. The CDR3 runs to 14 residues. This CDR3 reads CASSATFGANVLTF. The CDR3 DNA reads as TGTGCCAGCAGTGCTACCTTTGGGGCCAACGTCCTGACTTTC.

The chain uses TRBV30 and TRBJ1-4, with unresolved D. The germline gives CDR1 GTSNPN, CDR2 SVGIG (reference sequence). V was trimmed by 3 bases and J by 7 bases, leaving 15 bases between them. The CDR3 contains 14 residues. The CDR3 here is CAWSLPSVREKLFF. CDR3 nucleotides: TGTGCCTGGAGCCTACCTTCGGTCCGTGAAAAACTGTTTTTT.

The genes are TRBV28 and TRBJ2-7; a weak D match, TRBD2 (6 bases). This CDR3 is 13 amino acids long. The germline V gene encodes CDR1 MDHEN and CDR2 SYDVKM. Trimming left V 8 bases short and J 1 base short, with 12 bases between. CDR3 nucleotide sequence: TGTGCCAGCGCCGGGGGTTTGTCCTACGAGCAGTACTTC. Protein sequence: CASAGGLSYEQYF. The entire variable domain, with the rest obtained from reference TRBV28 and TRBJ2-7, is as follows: DVKVTQSSRYLVKRTGEKVFLECVQDMDHENMFWYRQDPGLGLRLIYFSYDVKMKEKGDIPEGYSVSREKKERFSLILESASTNQTSMYLCASAGGLSYEQYFGPGTRLTVT.

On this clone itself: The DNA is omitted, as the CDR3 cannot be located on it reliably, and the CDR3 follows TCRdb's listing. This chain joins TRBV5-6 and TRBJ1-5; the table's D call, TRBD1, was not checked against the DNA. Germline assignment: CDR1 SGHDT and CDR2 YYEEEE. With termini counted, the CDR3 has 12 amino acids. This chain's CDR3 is CASSFGQGIGHF.

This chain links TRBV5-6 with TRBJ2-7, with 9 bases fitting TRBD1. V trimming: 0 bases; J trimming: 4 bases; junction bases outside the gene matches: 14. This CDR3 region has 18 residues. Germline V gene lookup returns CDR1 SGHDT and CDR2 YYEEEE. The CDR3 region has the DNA TGTGCCAGCAGCTTGGTTTCGTTTTTTCGGGACAGGGAGTACGAGCAGTACTTC. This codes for CASSLVSFFRDREYEQYF.

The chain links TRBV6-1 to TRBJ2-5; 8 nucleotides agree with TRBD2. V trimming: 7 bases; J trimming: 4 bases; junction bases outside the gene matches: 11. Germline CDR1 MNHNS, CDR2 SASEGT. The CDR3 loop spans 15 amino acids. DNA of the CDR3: TGTGCCAGCACTGGGAAGGGACTAGAGGGAGAGACCCAGTACTTC. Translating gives CASTGKGLEGETQYF.

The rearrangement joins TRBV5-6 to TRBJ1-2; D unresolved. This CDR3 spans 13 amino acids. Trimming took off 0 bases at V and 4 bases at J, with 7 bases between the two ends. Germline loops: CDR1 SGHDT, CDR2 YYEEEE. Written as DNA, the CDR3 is TGTGCCAGCAGCTTGGGGCGGATCTATGGCTACACCTTC. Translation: CASSLGRIYGYTF.

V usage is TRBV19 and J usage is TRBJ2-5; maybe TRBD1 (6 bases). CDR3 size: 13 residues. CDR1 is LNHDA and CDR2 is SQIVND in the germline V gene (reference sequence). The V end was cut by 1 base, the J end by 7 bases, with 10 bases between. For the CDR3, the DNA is TGTGCCAGTAGTATAGGGACAGTGGGGACCCAGTACTTC. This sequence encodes CASSIGTVGTQYF.

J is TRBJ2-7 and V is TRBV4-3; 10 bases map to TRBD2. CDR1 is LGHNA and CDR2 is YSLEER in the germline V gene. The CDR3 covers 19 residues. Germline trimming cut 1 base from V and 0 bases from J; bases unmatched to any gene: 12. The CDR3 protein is CASSQVRASGGWDSYEQYF. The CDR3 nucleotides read TGCGCCAGCAGCCAAGTCCGGGCTAGCGGGGGCTGGGACTCCTACGAGCAGTACTTC.

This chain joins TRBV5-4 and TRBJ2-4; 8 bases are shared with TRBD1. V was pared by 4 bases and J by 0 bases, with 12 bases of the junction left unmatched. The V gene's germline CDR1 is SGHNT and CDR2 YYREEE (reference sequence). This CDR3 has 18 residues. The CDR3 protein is CASSPTGTGTLAKNIQYF. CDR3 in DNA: TGTGCCAGCAGCCCGACCGGGACAGGAACCCTAGCCAAAAACATTCAGTACTTC.

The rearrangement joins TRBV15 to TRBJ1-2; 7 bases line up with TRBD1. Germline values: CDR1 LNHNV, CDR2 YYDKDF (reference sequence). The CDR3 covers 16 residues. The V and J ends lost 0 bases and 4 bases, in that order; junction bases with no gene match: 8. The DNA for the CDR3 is TGTGCCACCAGCAGAGATCAGCTTAGGGACAGCTATGGCTACACCTTC. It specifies CATSRDQLRDSYGYTF.

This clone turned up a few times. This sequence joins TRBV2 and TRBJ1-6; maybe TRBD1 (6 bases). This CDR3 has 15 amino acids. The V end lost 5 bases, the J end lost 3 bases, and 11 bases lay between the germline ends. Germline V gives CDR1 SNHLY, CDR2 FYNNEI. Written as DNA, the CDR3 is TGTGCCAGCAGTCCTCGACAGGTCTATAATTCACCCCTCCACTTT. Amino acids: CASSPRQVYNSPLHF.

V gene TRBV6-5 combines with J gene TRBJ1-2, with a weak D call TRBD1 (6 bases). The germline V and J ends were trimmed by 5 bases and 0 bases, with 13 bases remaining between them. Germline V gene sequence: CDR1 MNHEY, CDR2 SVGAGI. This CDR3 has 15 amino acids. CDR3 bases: TGTGCCAGCAGTCAACGGAGGACAGCTAACTATGGCTACACCTTC. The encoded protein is CASSQRRTANYGYTF.

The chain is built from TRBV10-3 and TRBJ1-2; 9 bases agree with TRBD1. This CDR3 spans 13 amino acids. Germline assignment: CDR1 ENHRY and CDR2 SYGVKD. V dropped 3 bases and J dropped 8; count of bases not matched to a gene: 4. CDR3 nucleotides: TGTGCCATCAGTGAACAGGGGGCAGGGGGCTACACCTTC. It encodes CAISEQGAGGYTF.

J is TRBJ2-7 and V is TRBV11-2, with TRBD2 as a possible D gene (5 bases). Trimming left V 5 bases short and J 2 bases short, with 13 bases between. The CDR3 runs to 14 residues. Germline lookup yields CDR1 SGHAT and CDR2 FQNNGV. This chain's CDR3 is CASSPNGGPYEQYF. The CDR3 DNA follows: TGTGCCAGCAGCCCAAACGGAGGTCCCTACGAGCAGTACTTC.

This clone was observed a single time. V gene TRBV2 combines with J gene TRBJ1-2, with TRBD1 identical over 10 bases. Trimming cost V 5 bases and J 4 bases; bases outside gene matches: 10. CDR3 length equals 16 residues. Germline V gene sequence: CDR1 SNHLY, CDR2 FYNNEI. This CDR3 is CASSYYPGQGSYGYTF. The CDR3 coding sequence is TGTGCCAGCAGTTATTATCCGGGACAGGGGTCCTATGGCTACACCTTC.

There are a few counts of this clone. CDR3 amino acids: CASSFQGANQETQYF. For the CDR3, the DNA is TGCGCCAGCAGCTTTCAGGGGGCGAATCAAGAGACCCAGTACTTC. V and J are TRBV5-1 and TRBJ2-5; TRBD1 aligns across 8 bases. This CDR3 has 15 residues. J was trimmed by 2 bases and V by 2 bases; bases with no gene match: 5. Germline loops: CDR1 SGHRS, CDR2 YFSETQ.

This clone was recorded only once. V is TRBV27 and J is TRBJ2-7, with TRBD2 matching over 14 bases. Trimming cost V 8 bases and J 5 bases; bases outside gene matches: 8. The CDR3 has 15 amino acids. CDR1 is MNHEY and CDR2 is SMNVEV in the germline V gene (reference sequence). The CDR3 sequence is CASEGLAGGRNEQYF. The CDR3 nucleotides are TGTGCCAGCGAAGGACTAGCGGGGGGCCGTAACGAGCAGTACTTC.

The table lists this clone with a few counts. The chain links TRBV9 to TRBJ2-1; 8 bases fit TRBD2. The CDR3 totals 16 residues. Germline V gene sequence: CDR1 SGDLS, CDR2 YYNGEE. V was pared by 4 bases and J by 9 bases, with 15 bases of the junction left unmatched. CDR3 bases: TGTGCCAGCAGCCCCCGGAGAGCGGGAGTGGTCACTGAGCAGTTCTTC. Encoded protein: CASSPRRAGVVTEQFF.

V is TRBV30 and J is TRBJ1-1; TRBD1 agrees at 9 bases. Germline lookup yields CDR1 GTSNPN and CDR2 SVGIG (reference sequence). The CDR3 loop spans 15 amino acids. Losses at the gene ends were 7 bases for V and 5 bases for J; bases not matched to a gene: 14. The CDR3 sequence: CAFYRGRTEGTEAFF. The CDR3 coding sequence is TGTGCCTTCTACAGGGGGCGGACGGAGGGGACTGAAGCTTTCTTT.

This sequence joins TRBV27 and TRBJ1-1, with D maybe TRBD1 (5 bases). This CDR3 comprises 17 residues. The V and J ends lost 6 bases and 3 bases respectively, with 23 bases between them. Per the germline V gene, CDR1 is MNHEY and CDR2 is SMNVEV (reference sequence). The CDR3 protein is CASSPRAPQGPHTEAFF. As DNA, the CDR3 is TGTGCCAGCAGCCCCAGGGCCCCTCAGGGCCCCCACACTGAAGCTTTCTTT.

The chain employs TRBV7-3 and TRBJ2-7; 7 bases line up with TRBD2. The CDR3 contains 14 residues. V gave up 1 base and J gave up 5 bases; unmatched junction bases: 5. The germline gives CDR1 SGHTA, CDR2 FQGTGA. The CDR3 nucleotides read TGTGCCAGCAGCTTAAGTGCGGGACTACACGAGCAGTACTTC. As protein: CASSLSAGLHEQYF. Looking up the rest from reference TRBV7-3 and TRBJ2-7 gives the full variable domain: GAGVSQTPSNKVTEKGKYVELRCDPISGHTALYWYRQSLGQGPEFLIYFQGTGAADDSGLPNDRFFAVRPEGSVSTLKIQRTERGDSAVYLCASSLSAGLHEQYFGPGTRLTVT.

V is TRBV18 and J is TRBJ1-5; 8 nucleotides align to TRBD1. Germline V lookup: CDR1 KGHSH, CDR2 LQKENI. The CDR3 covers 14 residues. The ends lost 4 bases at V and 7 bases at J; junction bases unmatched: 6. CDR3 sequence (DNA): TGTGCCAGCTCACTACAGACAGGGGCCCAGCCCCAGCATTTT. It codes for CASSLQTGAQPQHF.

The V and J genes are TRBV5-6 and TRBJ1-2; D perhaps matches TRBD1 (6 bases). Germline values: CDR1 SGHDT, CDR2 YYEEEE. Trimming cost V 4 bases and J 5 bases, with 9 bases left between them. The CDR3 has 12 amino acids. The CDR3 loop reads CASSQDSYGYTF. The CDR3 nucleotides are TGTGCCAGCAGCCAGGACAGTTATGGCTACACCTTC.

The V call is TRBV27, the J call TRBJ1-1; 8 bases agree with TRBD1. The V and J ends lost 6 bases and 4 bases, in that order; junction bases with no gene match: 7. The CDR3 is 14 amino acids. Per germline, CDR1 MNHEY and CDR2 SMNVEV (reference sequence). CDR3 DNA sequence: TGTGCCAGCAGGACAGGGGACTGGTCCACTGAAGCTTTCTTT. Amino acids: CASRTGDWSTEAFF.

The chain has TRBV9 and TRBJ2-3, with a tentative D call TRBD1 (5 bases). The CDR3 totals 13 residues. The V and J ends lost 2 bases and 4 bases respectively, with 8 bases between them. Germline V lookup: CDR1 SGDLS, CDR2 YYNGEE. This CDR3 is CASSVQGSDTQYF. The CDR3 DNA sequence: TGTGCCAGCAGCGTGCAGGGTTCAGATACGCAGTATTTT.

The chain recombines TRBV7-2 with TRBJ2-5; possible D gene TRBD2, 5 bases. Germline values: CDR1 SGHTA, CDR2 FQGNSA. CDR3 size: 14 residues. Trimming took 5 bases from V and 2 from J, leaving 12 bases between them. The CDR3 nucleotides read TGTGCCAGCAGCCCTGGACTTAAGCAAGAGACCCAGTACTTC. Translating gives CASSPGLKQETQYF.

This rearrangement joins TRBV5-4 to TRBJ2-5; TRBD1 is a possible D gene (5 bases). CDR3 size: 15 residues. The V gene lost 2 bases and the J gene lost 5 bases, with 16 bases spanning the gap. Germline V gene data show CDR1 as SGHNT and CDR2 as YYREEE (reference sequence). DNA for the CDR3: TGTGCCAGCAGCTTTCCCGCAGGGCACGGCGAGACCCAGTACTTC. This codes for CASSFPAGHGETQYF. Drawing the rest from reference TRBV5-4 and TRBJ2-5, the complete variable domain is ETGVTQSPTHLIKTRGQQVTLRCSSQSGHNTVSWYQQALGQGPQFIFQYYREEENGRGNFPPRFSGLQFPNYSSELNVNALELDDSALYLCASSFPAGHGETQYFGPGTRLLVL.